This record looks at one T cell receptor beta chain sequence and its context. The length of the CDR3 is 12 residues. Germline CDR1 reads MNHNS; CDR2 reads SASEGT. V was trimmed by 6 bases and J by 4 bases, leaving 10 bases between them. The data are from a study of T cell repertoires in ileal Crohn's disease. Each sample's TCRB immunosequencing used about 0.5 micrograms of biopsy DNA. Clones were read by immunoSEQ multiplex PCR, and TCRdb kept only the in-frame ones, dropping some. The data contain about 8,200 clones, about 95% of them singletons. The receptor was derived from an adult with Crohn's disease. The sequencing sample was made of ileal tissue. This sequence joins TRBV6-1 and TRBJ2-7; D gene unclear. CDR3 nucleotide sequence: TGTGCCAGCAGACTTGTACCATACGAGCAGTACTTC. Amino acids: CASRLVPYEQYF.